The clone carrying this T cell receptor beta chain came up once. Expressed TCRB transcripts were sequenced because the isolated RNA had all been reverse transcribed beforehand. Sequenced by immunoSEQ multiplex PCR; TCRdb stores in-frame clones only, minus some. In the table there are about 360,000 clones, 10% to 15% of which are singletons. The data stem from a study of beta chain features in type 1 diabetes. CDR3 length: 14 residues. The V gene's germline CDR1 is SGHTA and CDR2 FQGNSA. Trimming pared 2 bases from V and 5 bases from J, leaving 10 bases between. Specimen: naive CD4+ T cells from blood. V usage is TRBV7-2 and J usage is TRBJ2-1; no definite D call. The source is a man between 18 and 29 years old in good health. CDR3: CASSLIVNHNEQFF. Written as DNA, the CDR3 is TGTGCCAGCAGCTTAATAGTCAATCACAATGAGCAGTTCTTC.